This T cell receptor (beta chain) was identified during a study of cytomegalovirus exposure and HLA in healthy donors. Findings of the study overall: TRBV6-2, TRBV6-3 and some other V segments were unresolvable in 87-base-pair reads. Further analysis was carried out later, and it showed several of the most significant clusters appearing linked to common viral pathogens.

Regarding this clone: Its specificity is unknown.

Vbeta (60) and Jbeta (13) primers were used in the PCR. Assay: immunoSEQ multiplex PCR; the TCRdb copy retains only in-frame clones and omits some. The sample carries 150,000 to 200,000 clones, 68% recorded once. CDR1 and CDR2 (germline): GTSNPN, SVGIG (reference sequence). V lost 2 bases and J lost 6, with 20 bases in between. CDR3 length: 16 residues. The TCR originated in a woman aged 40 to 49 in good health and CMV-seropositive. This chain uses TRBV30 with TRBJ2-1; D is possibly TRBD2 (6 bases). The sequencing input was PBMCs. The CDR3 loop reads CAWSPPLARGVNEQFF. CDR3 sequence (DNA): TGTGCCTGGAGTCCCCCCCTAGCGAGAGGGGTCAATGAGCAGTTCTTC.